This entry lists 10 T cell receptor beta chains sequenced from one sample in a study of control samples from healthy donors and cancer patients. Assay used: immunoSEQ multiplex PCR; TCRdb lists only in-frame clones, some missing. The table lists 100,000 to 120,000 clones, 70% to 85% of them singletons. Sequencing used blood. Source of these receptors: a man between 18 and 29 years old in good health.

The V and J genes are TRBV6-5 and TRBJ1-1, with D hard to call. CDR3 size: 15 residues. The germline CDR1 and CDR2 sequences are MNHEY and SVGAGI. With 0 bases removed from V and 4 bases from J, the gap between germline ends came to 12 bases. The CDR3 nucleotides read TGTGCCAGCAGTTACTCCCCCCTTCCTCGCACTGAAGCTTTCTTT. Protein product: CASSYSPLPRTEAFF.

The chain recombines TRBV6-5 with TRBJ1-2; TRBD1 aligns across 8 bases. CDR1 and CDR2 (germline): MNHEY, SVGAGI. The J segment lost 4 bases and the V segment lost 11 bases, leaving 12 bases of the junction unmatched. The CDR3 has 14 residues. The CDR3 DNA is TGTGCCGCCAGACAGGGGAGAGGGGTCTATGGCTACACCTTC. Amino acids: CAARQGRGVYGYTF.

This clone is a singleton in its sample. This chain connects TRBV29-1 to TRBJ1-1, with a weak D call TRBD1 (5 bases). Per the germline V gene, CDR1 is SQVTM and CDR2 is ANQGSEA. V lost 5 bases to trimming and J lost 0 bases, with 13 bases between them. The CDR3 extends over 14 amino acids. The CDR3 nucleotides are TGCAGCGTTAAGCAGGGATCGATGAACACTGAAGCTTTCTTT. It is translated as CSVKQGSMNTEAFF.

The chain is built from TRBV7-2 and TRBJ2-1; D not certain. Trimming pared 5 bases from V and 4 bases from J, leaving 3 bases between. Germline V gene data show CDR1 as SGHTA and CDR2 as FQGNSA. The CDR3 consists of 11 residues. CDR3 in amino acids: CASSVYNEQFF. CDR3 DNA: TGTGCCAGCAGCGTTTACAATGAGCAGTTCTTC.

V is TRBV5-4 and J is TRBJ1-6; TRBD1 matches 10 bases. The trim removed 0 bases at V and 10 bases at J, leaving 4 bases unmatched. This CDR3 is 15 amino acids long. Germline V gene sequence: CDR1 SGHNT, CDR2 YYREEE (reference sequence). CDR3 sequence: CASSLGQGARSPLHF. DNA of the CDR3: TGTGCCAGCAGCTTGGGACAGGGGGCTAGGTCACCCCTCCACTTT.

The V call is TRBV7-2, the J call TRBJ1-1; D may be TRBD1 (6 bases). Germline values: CDR1 SGHTA, CDR2 FQGNSA. V gave up 5 bases and J gave up 5 bases, with 15 bases separating them. The CDR3 has 14 residues. The CDR3 region is CASSAQGRTTEAFF. The CDR3 nucleotides are TGTGCCAGCAGCGCACAGGGAAGAACGACTGAAGCTTTCTTT.

The rearrangement links TRBV5-1 to TRBJ1-2; D call uncertain. The V and J ends lost 0 bases and 2 bases respectively, with 8 bases between them. Germline CDR1 reads SGHRS; CDR2 reads YFSETQ. The CDR3 length is 14 residues. The CDR3 spells CASSLGQENYGYTF. The CDR3 DNA sequence: TGCGCCAGCAGCTTGGGGCAGGAGAACTATGGCTACACCTTC.

The chain links TRBV29-1 to TRBJ2-1; 8 bases fit TRBD1. V shed 6 bases, J shed 5 bases, and the junction held 12 bases outside the gene matches. The CDR3 is made up of 15 amino acids. Germline-derived CDR1 and CDR2 are SQVTM and ANQGSEA. CDR3 DNA: TGCAGCGTCCGATTTAGCAGGGGGCCGAACAATGAGCAGTTCTTC. It encodes CSVRFSRGPNNEQFF.

The chain combines TRBV19 with TRBJ2-3, with TRBD2 identical over 8 bases. From germline, CDR1 is LNHDA and CDR2 SQIVND (reference sequence). The CDR3 has 16 amino acids. Unmatched junction bases numbered 10, after V lost 2 bases and J lost 6 bases. The CDR3 loop is CASSISASGGWDTQYF. CDR3 sequence (DNA): TGTGCCAGTAGTATATCAGCGAGCGGGGGTTGGGATACGCAGTATTTT.

This sequence joins TRBV4-2 and TRBJ2-3; either TRBD1 or TRBD2 may supply D (6 bases each). The CDR3 runs 16 residues. Between the trimmed V and J ends, which lost 6 bases and 6 bases, there was a span of 22 bases. Germline assignment: CDR1 LGHNA and CDR2 YNFKEQ. The CDR3 DNA reads as TGTGCCAGCAGGGGGGCCGGACTACCCACGGATGATACGCAGTATTTT. Its protein product is CASRGAGLPTDDTQYF.